This T cell receptor (beta chain) was recorded in a study of CD8+ T cells in alopecia areata. To note about this clone: Its specificity is unknown. At one of its ends the junction is not consistent with the germline gene, which may arise from a read error.

cDNA prepared by RNA extraction and subsequent reverse transcription served as the template for sequencing. Using immunoSEQ multiplex PCR, the repertoire was profiled, and TCRdb retains in-frame clones only, with some absent. The sample shows about 280,000 clones, 58% of them seen only once. Broader study findings: Besides other cells, scalp samples also yield sequences of resident alphabeta T cells from normal skin. Lesional scalp, especially alopecia totalis/universalis, showed higher clonality than normal scalp.

This CDR3 contains 14 residues. Looked up from germline, CDR1 is SGHRS and CDR2 is YFSETQ. Treatment meaning: oral pan-JAK inhibitor, 5-10 mg twice daily. The J gene is TRBJ2-2, the V gene TRBV5-1, with a possible D match to TRBD1 (5 bases). The sequence was collected from a human donor with alopecia areata. The sequencing here drew on CD4+ T cells sorted from blood, taken at week 24, from a patient treated with tofacitinib. Here the CDR3 DNA reads TGCGCCAGCAGTTTGGGGCAGCCCACCGGGGAGCTGTTTTTT. This gives the protein CASSLGQPTGELFF.